The next 24 T cell receptor beta chains were all read from a single sample in a study of cytomegalovirus exposure and HLA in healthy donors. The protocol was immunoSEQ multiplex PCR, while the TCRdb copy is restricted to in-frame clones and leaves out a portion. The repertoire holds 250,000 or so clones, with around 91% as singletons. The sequencing sample was made of PBMCs. These TCRs come from a woman under 30 in good health and CMV-seronegative.

In its sample, this clone was seen a few times. The rearrangement links TRBV19 to TRBJ1-6, with D perhaps matching TRBD1 (6 bases). Deletions cut 5 bases from V and 0 bases from J, with 14 bases between. Germline CDR1 and CDR2: LNHDA and SQIVND (reference sequence). The CDR3 is 17 residues long. The CDR3 sequence is CASSPPGQSSYNSPLHF. CDR3 nucleotide sequence: TGTGCCAGTAGTCCCCCCGGACAGAGCTCCTATAATTCACCCCTCCACTTT.

J is TRBJ1-2 and V is TRBV28, with unresolved D. Germline V lookup: CDR1 MDHEN, CDR2 SYDVKM. The CDR3 length is 13 residues. Trimming cost V 3 bases and J 6 bases, with 11 bases left between them. The CDR3 here is CASSFRAGDGYTF. The DNA for the CDR3 is TGTGCCAGCAGTTTTCGAGCAGGCGATGGCTACACCTTC.

The chain has TRBV2 and TRBJ2-2; the D gene is possibly TRBD2 (6 bases). V was pared by 7 bases and J by 7 bases, with 16 bases between. The germline CDR1 and CDR2 sequences are SNHLY and FYNNEI. The CDR3 is 14 residues long. The CDR3 DNA follows: TGTGCCAGCACCGAAGGCGGGGAAATCGGGGAGCTGTTTTTT. This gives the protein CASTEGGEIGELFF.

Regarding this clone: Other DNA sequences in the same sample also yield this CDR3. This chain uses TRBV2 with TRBJ1-2, with a weak D call TRBD1 (6 bases). Germline CDR1 is SNHLY and CDR2 is FYNNEI. The CDR3 sequence is 15 residues long. The ends were cut back, 2 bases at V and 6 bases at J, with 16 bases in the middle. CDR3 in amino acids: CASSERGRGGNGYTF. In DNA form, the CDR3 reads TGTGCCAGCAGTGAACGGGGGCGGGGGGGAAATGGCTACACCTTC.

The chain links TRBV28 to TRBJ1-5; D ambiguous. Trimming left V 1 base short and J 5 bases short, with 9 bases between. Germline V CDR1 and CDR2: MDHEN, SYDVKM. CDR3 size: 14 residues. The CDR3: CASSLLIRDQPQHF. DNA of the CDR3: TGTGCCAGCAGTTTATTAATACGGGATCAGCCCCAGCATTTT.

This clone showed up just once. At one end, the junction sequence differs from germline, possibly due to a read error. CDR3: CAGRPFGTSPQHF. Here the CDR3 DNA reads TGTGCCGGCAGGCCCTTTGGGACAAGCCCCCAGCATTTT. This chain connects TRBV2 to TRBJ1-5; weak D call: TRBD1 (6 bases). The CDR3 loop spans 13 amino acids. CDR1 and CDR2 (germline): SNHLY, FYNNEI.

The chain couples TRBV29-1 to TRBJ2-1; weak D call: TRBD2 (6 bases). Trimming stripped 7 bases from V and 4 bases from J, with 17 bases between. CDR3 length: 14 residues. Germline CDR1 reads SQVTM; CDR2 reads ANQGSEA. The CDR3, as DNA: TGCAGCGGGGGGGAAGGGGATCTATACAATGAGCAGTTCTTC. Encoded protein: CSGGEGDLYNEQFF.

CDR3 sequence (DNA): TGTGCCATCAGTGAGAACAGGGAATCCGAGCAGTACGTC. It codes for CAISENRESEQYV. The chain has TRBV10-3 and TRBJ2-7; TRBD1 is a possible D gene (6 bases). The CDR3 extends over 13 amino acids. Trimming stripped 2 bases from V and 6 bases from J, with 11 bases between. The germline V gene has CDR1 ENHRY and CDR2 SYGVKD.

V is TRBV28 and J is TRBJ1-1; D remains unclear. Trimming removed 6 bases from V and 4 bases from J, with 9 bases in between. The CDR3 contains 12 residues. The germline CDR1 and CDR2 sequences are MDHEN and SYDVKM. In nucleotides, the CDR3 is TGTGCCAGCAGCAGAAGTGTCACTGAAGCTTTCTTT. Translating gives CASSRSVTEAFF.

This rearrangement joins TRBV11-1 to TRBJ1-1; possibly TRBD1 for D (5 bases). The V and J ends lost 1 base and 2 bases respectively, with 11 bases between them. The V gene's germline CDR1 is SGHAT and CDR2 FQDESV (reference sequence). The CDR3 spans 15 residues. CDR3 amino acids: CASSLGGVLNTEAFF. CDR3 in DNA: TGTGCCAGCAGCTTAGGGGGGGTGCTCAACACTGAAGCTTTCTTT.

J is TRBJ1-1 and V is TRBV28; weak D call: TRBD1 (6 bases). The V gene's germline CDR1 is MDHEN and CDR2 SYDVKM. The length of the CDR3 is 14 residues. Trimming took off 6 bases at V and 0 bases at J, with 11 bases between the two ends. CDR3 protein: CASRPRTVNTEAFF. DNA of the CDR3: TGTGCCAGCAGGCCCAGGACAGTGAACACTGAAGCTTTCTTT.

This chain joins TRBV29-1 and TRBJ2-2, with D uncertain. Germline V lookup: CDR1 SQVTM, CDR2 ANQGSEA. The CDR3 is 11 amino acids. Deletions cut 7 bases from V and 13 bases from J, with 16 bases between. This CDR3 is CSAKHQAGLFF. CDR3 coding DNA: TGCAGCGCCAAACACCAGGCCGGGCTGTTTTTT.

V and J are TRBV5-1 and TRBJ2-3; a possible D gene is TRBD1 (5 bases). Trimming pared 4 bases from V and 2 bases from J, leaving 17 bases between. Germline V gives CDR1 SGHRS, CDR2 YFSETQ. The CDR3 has 16 amino acids. The DNA for the CDR3 is TGCGCCAGCAGCCCCGGTGTCGACAGATACACAGATACGCAGTATTTT. Its protein is CASSPGVDRYTDTQYF.

The chain joins TRBV6-4 to TRBJ1-2; 7 nucleotides agree with TRBD1. CDR3 size: 13 residues. The J segment lost 3 bases and the V segment lost 6 bases, leaving 4 bases of the junction unmatched. Germline assignment: CDR1 MRHNA and CDR2 SNTAGT. CDR3 amino acids: CASSAGTDYGYTF. The CDR3 DNA follows: TGTGCCAGCAGCGCCGGGACAGACTATGGCTACACCTTC.

This clone was counted a single time. The V gene is TRBV6-6, the J gene TRBJ1-3, with D maybe TRBD1 (6 bases). V shed 2 bases and J shed 2 bases, with 10 bases lying between them. Germline CDR1 reads MNHNY; CDR2 reads SVGAGI (reference sequence). This CDR3 is built from 15 residues. The DNA for the CDR3 is TGTGCCAGCAGTTACATCGCAGGGGCTGGAAACACCATATATTTT. Amino acid sequence: CASSYIAGAGNTIYF.

The J gene is TRBJ2-3, the V gene TRBV5-1; perhaps TRBD1 as D (6 bases). Trimming removed 6 bases from V and 6 bases from J, with 17 bases in between. Germline CDR1 is SGHRS and CDR2 is YFSETQ. This CDR3 spans 14 amino acids. CDR3 sequence reads: CASTMGAITDTQYF. The CDR3 coding sequence is TGCGCCAGCACGATGGGGGCCATCACGGATACGCAGTATTTT.

V and J are TRBV6-5 and TRBJ2-1; D may be TRBD2 (6 bases). CDR3 length equals 16 residues. CDR1 MNHEY and CDR2 SVGAGI come from the germline V gene. The V end lost 2 bases, the J end lost 0 bases, and 11 bases lay between the germline ends. The CDR3 spells CASSYDGGSSYNEQFF. CDR3 in DNA: TGTGCCAGCAGTTACGATGGGGGGAGCTCCTACAATGAGCAGTTCTTC.

The J gene is TRBJ2-7, the V gene TRBV18; D unclear. The CDR3 length is 14 residues. The ends were cut back, 3 bases at V and 1 base at J, with 10 bases in the middle. CDR1 is KGHSH, CDR2 LQKENI, per germline. For the CDR3, the DNA is TGTGCCAGCTCACCGGTCGGAGAATCCTACGAGCAGTACGTC. It translates to CASSPVGESYEQYV.

This clone was observed a few times. V usage is TRBV28 and J usage is TRBJ2-7; TRBD1 is a possible D gene (6 bases). CDR1 and CDR2 from the germline V gene are MDHEN and SYDVKM. V was shortened by 5 bases and J by 3 bases, with 11 bases between the two germline ends. This CDR3 is 13 amino acids long. DNA for the CDR3: TGTGCCAGCAGTCCGCCACAGGGCTACGAGCAGTACTTC. Protein sequence: CASSPPQGYEQYF. The full variable domain, rest sourced from reference TRBV28 and TRBJ2-7, is DVKVTQSSRYLVKRTGEKVFLECVQDMDHENMFWYRQDPGLGLRLIYFSYDVKMKEKGDIPEGYSVSREKKERFSLILESASTNQTSMYLCASSPPQGYEQYFGPGTRLTVT.

V gene TRBV6-5 combines with J gene TRBJ1-5, with 9 nucleotides matching TRBD1. V lost 7 bases to trimming and J lost 0 bases; unmatched junction nucleotides: 4. The CDR3 covers 15 residues. Germline V CDR1 and CDR2: MNHEY, SVGAGI. The CDR3: CASKDRGSSNQPQHF. CDR3 bases: TGTGCCAGCAAGGACAGGGGTAGTAGCAATCAGCCCCAGCATTTT.

This rearrangement joins TRBV5-1 to TRBJ2-7; D may be TRBD1 (6 bases). From germline, CDR1 is SGHRS and CDR2 YFSETQ. The CDR3 totals 15 residues. V shed 0 bases and J shed 5 bases, with 15 bases lying between them. The CDR3 nucleotides are TGCGCCAGCAGCTTGGAGGGAACAGGGTCTCACGAGCAGTACTTC. This sequence encodes CASSLEGTGSHEQYF. Combining the CDR3 with reference TRBV5-1 and TRBJ2-7 gives the whole variable domain KAGVTQTPRYLIKTRGQQVTLSCSPISGHRSVSWYQQTPGQGLQFLFEYFSETQRNKGNFPGRFSGRQFSNSRSEMNVSTLELGDSALYLCASSLEGTGSHEQYFGPGTRLTVT.

Only a few counts were recorded for this clone. This chain connects TRBV11-2 to TRBJ1-5; possible D gene TRBD1, 5 bases. Deletions cut 9 bases from V and 5 bases from J, with 14 bases between. Per the germline V gene, CDR1 is SGHAT and CDR2 is FQNNGV. This CDR3 is 13 amino acids long. This CDR3 reads CARSRGGDQPQHF. CDR3 coding DNA: TGTGCCAGGTCTCGCGGAGGGGATCAGCCCCAGCATTTT.

The J gene is TRBJ2-3, the V gene TRBV6-4, with 9 bases identical to TRBD2. V dropped 2 bases and J dropped 2; count of bases not matched to a gene: 2. The germline V gene has CDR1 MRHNA and CDR2 SNTAGT. This CDR3 is built from 15 residues. The DNA of the CDR3 is TGTGCCAGCAGTGACGCGGGGGGGCCCACAGATACGCAGTATTTT. This codes for CASSDAGGPTDTQYF.

This sequence joins TRBV2 and TRBJ1-4; TRBD1 agrees at 7 bases. CDR3 length equals 14 residues. V lost 5 bases and J lost 4; bases outside the gene matches: 4. Germline loops: CDR1 SNHLY, CDR2 FYNNEI. The chain's CDR3 is CASSPGQNNEKLFF. The DNA for the CDR3 is TGTGCCAGCAGTCCGGGACAGAATAATGAAAAACTGTTTTTT.